Listed below are T cell receptor beta chains from one sample, sequenced in a study of T cell responses to AZD1222 COVID-19 vaccine. Using immunoSEQ multiplex PCR, the repertoire was profiled, and TCRdb retains in-frame clones only, with some absent. This table holds tens of thousands of clones, around 88% found once. The starting material was peripheral blood, obtained on day 0 of AZD1222 vaccination. These receptors all stem from an adult in good health. Both conserved end residues are part of each CDR3. Each record gives: J gene, D gene, clone size, V gene, CDR3 DNA, CDR3 protein. A D gene is named only where the DNA matches it firmly. Clone size is given for some rows only: seen once, a few or many times, or a class if the clone is expanded.

j_gene: TRBJ2-7
d_gene: TRBD2
abundance: -
v_gene: TRBV7-9
CDR3nt: TGTGCCAGCAGCCCCCCTAGCGGCCTCGGGCCTAACGAGCAGTACTTC
CDR3aa: CASSPPSGLGPNEQYF

j_gene: TRBJ1-2
d_gene: -
abundance: -
v_gene: TRBV7-6
CDR3nt: TGTGCCAGCAGCCCGTACTCGAGAATAAACTATGGCTACACCTTC
CDR3aa: CASSPYSRINYGYTF

j_gene: TRBJ2-1
d_gene: -
abundance: -
v_gene: TRBV28
CDR3nt: TGTGCCAGCAGTTTGCTAGGTAACGGCTACAATGAGCAGTTCTTC
CDR3aa: CASSLLGNGYNEQFF

j_gene: TRBJ1-1
d_gene: -
abundance: -
v_gene: TRBV5-6
CDR3nt: TGTGCCAGCAGCTTGCCAGTCTACACTGAAGCTTTCTTT
CDR3aa: CASSLPVYTEAFF

j_gene: TRBJ1-3
d_gene: -
abundance: -
v_gene: TRBV29-1
CDR3nt: TGCAGCGCCCCCTCTGGAAACACCATATATTTT
CDR3aa: CSAPSGNTIYF

j_gene: TRBJ2-5
d_gene: -
abundance: -
v_gene: TRBV4-1
CDR3nt: TGCGCCAGCAGCCAAGGCTTTTATGAGCGCCAAAGGGAGACCCAGTACTTC
CDR3aa: CASSQGFYERQRETQYF

j_gene: TRBJ2-1
d_gene: TRBD2
abundance: -
v_gene: TRBV6-4
CDR3nt: TGTGCCAGCAGTGTTAGCGGGGGGGCCAATGAGCAGTTCTTC
CDR3aa: CASSVSGGANEQFF

j_gene: TRBJ2-4
d_gene: TRBD2
abundance: -
v_gene: TRBV6-1
CDR3nt: TGTGCCAGCAGTGAGGGACTAGCGGGAGTTACCAAAAACATTCAGTACTTC
CDR3aa: CASSEGLAGVTKNIQYF

j_gene: TRBJ2-1
d_gene: -
abundance: -
v_gene: TRBV9
CDR3nt: TGTGCCAGCAGCGTAGTAGGGGCCCCCTACAATGAGCAGTTCTTC
CDR3aa: CASSVVGAPYNEQFF

j_gene: TRBJ2-1
d_gene: -
abundance: -
v_gene: TRBV10-1
CDR3nt: TGCGCCAGCAGTGAGTCCCCAGTTAACAATGAGCAGTTCTTC
CDR3aa: CASSESPVNNEQFF

j_gene: TRBJ2-2
d_gene: -
abundance: -
v_gene: TRBV19
CDR3nt: TGTGCCAGTAGTATCGTAGGGACGAACACCGGGGAGCTGTTTTTT
CDR3aa: CASSIVGTNTGELFF

j_gene: TRBJ1-2
d_gene: -
abundance: -
v_gene: TRBV4-3
CDR3nt: TGCGCCAGCAGCCAAGGGCTCGGGGGTTACTATGGCTACACCTTC
CDR3aa: CASSQGLGGYYGYTF

j_gene: TRBJ2-1
d_gene: TRBD1
abundance: -
v_gene: TRBV29-1
CDR3nt: TGCAGCATCCGGGACAGGGATTCCTACAATGAGCAGTTCTTC
CDR3aa: CSIRDRDSYNEQFF

j_gene: TRBJ2-7
d_gene: TRBD1
abundance: -
v_gene: TRBV27
CDR3nt: TGTGCCAGCAGCCCCCTGGGACAGACCTACGAGCAGTACTTC
CDR3aa: CASSPLGQTYEQYF

j_gene: TRBJ2-2
d_gene: TRBD1
abundance: -
v_gene: TRBV6-1
CDR3nt: TGTGCCAGCAGTGTTGGACAGGGTGGGGTCGAGACCGGGGAGCTGTTTTTT
CDR3aa: CASSVGQGGVETGELFF

j_gene: TRBJ1-2
d_gene: TRBD1
abundance: few
v_gene: TRBV3-1/TRBV3-2
CDR3nt: TGTGCCAGCAGCCAAGATACAGGGGGCCTTTTTCGGAACTATGGCTACACCTTC
CDR3aa: CASSQDTGGLFRNYGYTF

j_gene: TRBJ1-6
d_gene: -
abundance: -
v_gene: TRBV4-2
CDR3nt: TGTGCCAGCAGCCAAGATGGATTGACCTATAATTCACCCCTCCACTTT
CDR3aa: CASSQDGLTYNSPLHF

j_gene: TRBJ2-6
d_gene: -
abundance: -
v_gene: TRBV2
CDR3nt: TGTGCCAGGAACCGACAGACAGACTCCTCTGGGGCCAACGTCCTGACTTTC
CDR3aa: CARNRQTDSSGANVLTF

j_gene: TRBJ2-3
d_gene: -
abundance: once
v_gene: TRBV7-7
CDR3nt: TGTGCCAGCAGCCCTATGTCTAGCAAAAGCACAGATACGCAGTATTTT
CDR3aa: CASSPMSSKSTDTQYF

j_gene: TRBJ1-2
d_gene: -
abundance: -
v_gene: TRBV5-1
CDR3nt: TGCGCCAGCAGCTTGGACCACAGTTATGGCTACACCTTC
CDR3aa: CASSLDHSYGYTF

j_gene: TRBJ2-3
d_gene: TRBD2
abundance: -
v_gene: TRBV30
CDR3nt: TGTGCCTGGAGTAAGCGGGGGGCCGGCGTGGGCACAGATACGCAGTATTTT
CDR3aa: CAWSKRGAGVGTDTQYF

j_gene: TRBJ1-1
d_gene: TRBD1
abundance: -
v_gene: TRBV27
CDR3nt: TGTGCCAGCAGTTTCATCGACAGGGATGAAGCTTTCTTT
CDR3aa: CASSFIDRDEAFF

j_gene: TRBJ1-2
d_gene: TRBD1
abundance: -
v_gene: TRBV10-3
CDR3nt: TGTGCCATCAGTGAAAGAGGGGGCAGATCTAACTATGGCTACACCTTC
CDR3aa: CAISERGGRSNYGYTF

j_gene: TRBJ2-5
d_gene: -
abundance: -
v_gene: TRBV5-1
CDR3nt: TGCGCCAGCAATAGGACCAACTGTCAATGGGGTCTGGAGACCCAGTACTTC
CDR3aa: CASNRTNCQWGLETQYF

j_gene: TRBJ2-2
d_gene: -
abundance: -
v_gene: TRBV6-1
CDR3nt: TGTGCCAGCAGTGAAGGGATGTGGCAGGCCGGGGAGCTGTTTTTT
CDR3aa: CASSEGMWQAGELFF

j_gene: TRBJ2-7
d_gene: -
abundance: -
v_gene: TRBV29-1
CDR3nt: TGCAGCGTTGGGACGTTAGCCTACGAGCAGTACTTC
CDR3aa: CSVGTLAYEQYF

j_gene: TRBJ2-1
d_gene: -
abundance: -
v_gene: TRBV19
CDR3nt: TGTGCCAGTTCTCAGGGGAATAACAATGAGCAGTTCTTC
CDR3aa: CASSQGNNNEQFF

j_gene: TRBJ2-7
d_gene: TRBD2
abundance: -
v_gene: TRBV6-5
CDR3nt: TGTGCCAGCACATCCGGGACTAGCGGGACTTACGAGCAGTACTTC
CDR3aa: CASTSGTSGTYEQYF

j_gene: TRBJ1-5
d_gene: -
abundance: -
v_gene: TRBV11-2
CDR3nt: TGTGCCAGCAGCGGGGGACACGGGAACAATCAGCCCCAGCATTTT
CDR3aa: CASSGGHGNNQPQHF

j_gene: TRBJ1-5
d_gene: -
abundance: few
v_gene: TRBV5-1
CDR3nt: TGCGCCAGCAGTTTCGACGGGGATAGCAATCAGCCCCAGCATTTT
CDR3aa: CASSFDGDSNQPQHF

j_gene: TRBJ2-1
d_gene: -
abundance: -
v_gene: TRBV30
CDR3nt: TGTGCCTGGGGCACCCTCTCGGGACGCCGGGGTGAGCAGTTCTTC
CDR3aa: CAWGTLSGRRGEQFF

j_gene: TRBJ2-1
d_gene: -
abundance: -
v_gene: TRBV5-4
CDR3nt: TGTGCCAGCAGCCCGGGGATGAACAATGAGCAGTTCTTC
CDR3aa: CASSPGMNNEQFF

j_gene: TRBJ2-5
d_gene: -
abundance: -
v_gene: TRBV28
CDR3nt: TGTGCCAGCAGTCCGGGGACTTCTGGAGAAGAGACCCAGTACTTC
CDR3aa: CASSPGTSGEETQYF

j_gene: TRBJ2-7
d_gene: -
abundance: -
v_gene: TRBV28
CDR3nt: TGTGCCAGCAGTAACCATGACGGGGTAGCCTACGAGCAGTACTTC
CDR3aa: CASSNHDGVAYEQYF

j_gene: TRBJ1-6
d_gene: -
abundance: -
v_gene: TRBV5-5
CDR3nt: TGTGCCAGCAGCTTGGACTTTGGGGGCGCAGGTTCACCCCTCCACTTT
CDR3aa: CASSLDFGGAGSPLHF

j_gene: TRBJ2-4
d_gene: TRBD2
abundance: -
v_gene: TRBV29-1
CDR3nt: TGCAGCGTTGATTGGCAAATAGCGGGAGAGACGTACATTCAGTACTTC
CDR3aa: CSVDWQIAGETYIQYF

j_gene: TRBJ1-5
d_gene: TRBD1
abundance: -
v_gene: TRBV7-2
CDR3nt: TGTGCCAGCAGCCCAGAGACAGGGTCTGGAAATCAGCCCCAGCATTTT
CDR3aa: CASSPETGSGNQPQHF

j_gene: TRBJ1-6
d_gene: -
abundance: -
v_gene: TRBV5-6
CDR3nt: TGTGCCAGCAGCTTGAGCGGGGGCTCCTATAATTCACCCCTCCACTTT
CDR3aa: CASSLSGGSYNSPLHF

j_gene: TRBJ2-7
d_gene: -
abundance: once
v_gene: TRBV7-2
CDR3nt: TGTGCCACCACGCGGAGCAGTTACTACGAGCAGTACTTC
CDR3aa: CATTRSSYYEQYF

j_gene: TRBJ2-3
d_gene: -
abundance: once
v_gene: TRBV28
CDR3nt: TGTGCCAGCACTTATACCGGGACCGGTGCCACAGATACGCAGTATTTT
CDR3aa: CASTYTGTGATDTQYF